The 18 T cell receptor beta chains below were found in one sample sequenced in a study of blood T cells in healthy people across ages. A second roughly 6 to 11 cycle PCR used barcoded and J-beta primers. One entry per CDR3 protein results from TCRdb running MiXCR on the 5' RACE reads. The sample has fewer than 1,200,000 distinct CDR3 sequences; 20% to 25% are singletons. Another study also made use of these data, one on T cells of mothers and their children.

Material: blood. These receptors were collected from a girl aged 2 to 10 in good health.

This sequence joins TRBV5-1 and TRBJ2-5, with 8 bases lining up with TRBD2. After removal of 0 bases from V and 5 bases from J, the junction contained 12 bases not matched to a gene. This CDR3 has 17 amino acids. Germline V CDR1 and CDR2: SGHRS, YFSETQ. The DNA of the CDR3 is TGCGCCAGCAGCTTGGCCGGTACAGCGGGAGAGGGGGAGACCCAGTACTTC. Its translation: CASSLAGTAGEGETQYF.

This clonotype was recorded a few times. The junction departs from the called germline gene at one end, perhaps through a read error. The rearrangement joins TRBV7-9 to TRBJ2-7, with D hard to call. The CDR3 spans 13 residues. The germline V gene encodes CDR1 SEHNR and CDR2 FQNEAQ (reference sequence). CDR3 in DNA: TGTGCCCGCAGCTTATATGGCATCGACGAGCAGTACTTC. This sequence encodes CARSLYGIDEQYF.

V gene TRBV20-1 combines with J gene TRBJ2-2, with D perhaps matching TRBD1 (5 bases). From germline, CDR1 is DFQATT and CDR2 SNEGSKA (reference sequence). The CDR3 spans 16 residues. V was pared by 0 bases and J by 6 bases, with 17 bases between. CDR3 sequence reads: CSARDWGSPRPGELFF. The CDR3 coding sequence is TGCAGTGCTAGAGATTGGGGCTCACCTAGGCCCGGGGAGCTGTTTTTT.

This clonotype has a handful of counts. The chain is built from TRBV9 and TRBJ1-6, with a possible D match to TRBD1 (6 bases). The V end lost 0 bases, the J end lost 5 bases, and 15 bases lay between the germline ends. Germline V gives CDR1 SGDLS, CDR2 YYNGEE. The CDR3 contains 17 residues. CDR3 sequence reads: CASSVARGGGDNSPLHF. The DNA for the CDR3 is TGTGCCAGCAGCGTAGCGCGAGGGGGAGGAGATAATTCACCCCTCCACTTT.

J is TRBJ2-5 and V is TRBV12-3 or TRBV12-4; D uncertain. The CDR3 spans 14 residues. V gave up 5 bases and J gave up 5 bases, with 15 bases separating them. The CDR3 region is CASSEIGPRETQYF. As DNA, the CDR3 is TGTGCCAGCAGTGAAATCGGACCGCGGGAGACCCAGTACTTC.

The chain couples TRBV6-6 to TRBJ1-5; a possible D gene is TRBD1 (6 bases). The germline V gene has CDR1 MNHNY and CDR2 SVGAGI (reference sequence). V gave up 8 bases and J gave up 4 bases, with 12 bases separating them. The CDR3 extends over 13 amino acids. CDR3 protein: CASLKGENQPQHF. In DNA form, the CDR3 reads TGTGCCAGCCTTAAGGGGGAAAATCAGCCCCAGCATTTT.

This clonotype has more than one count but fewer than ten. The V call is TRBV12-3 or TRBV12-4, the J call TRBJ2-1; D is tentatively TRBD1 or TRBD2 (5 bases each). This CDR3 has 14 residues. V shed 3 bases and J shed 6 bases, with 12 bases lying between them. The CDR3 reads CASSFGDQTNEQFF. The CDR3 DNA sequence: TGTGCCAGCAGTTTCGGGGACCAGACCAATGAGCAGTTCTTC.

This clonotype appeared a few times. This chain joins TRBV5-1 and TRBJ2-5; D may be TRBD2 (6 bases). The J call may be in error: the DNA end matches TRBJ2-1 better. Germline V lookup: CDR1 SGHRS, CDR2 YFSETQ. CDR3 length: 14 residues. Here the CDR3 DNA reads TGCGCCAGCAGCTTCGCTAGCGTGTACAATGAGCAGTTCTTC. It is translated as CASSFASVYNEQFF.

On this clonotype itself: A junction boundary mismatches the germline segment, possibly from a read error. The chain joins TRBV12-3 or TRBV12-4 to TRBJ1-1; the match to TRBD1 covers 7 bases. This CDR3 contains 16 residues. CDR3 residues: CASSSRTGDVNTGAFF. In nucleotides, the CDR3 is TGTGCCAGCAGTTCACGCACAGGGGACGTCAACACTGGAGCTTTCTTT.

This chain connects TRBV5-1 to TRBJ1-6, with 7 nucleotides matching TRBD1. The CDR3 consists of 15 residues. V lost 3 bases, J lost 7 bases, and 7 bases stayed unmatched. Per germline, CDR1 SGHRS and CDR2 YFSETQ. The CDR3 nucleotides read TGCGCCAGCAGCTCCTACAGGGGTAGCAATTCACCCCTCCACTTT. Protein: CASSSYRGSNSPLHF.

This chain connects TRBV27 to TRBJ2-7; D is perhaps TRBD1 or TRBD2 (5 bases each). V shed 5 bases and J shed 4 bases, with 18 bases lying between them. Germline V CDR1 and CDR2: MNHEY, SMNVEV (reference sequence). This CDR3 is 15 amino acids long. CDR3 in amino acids: CASSPLGDDPYEQYF. Written as DNA, the CDR3 is TGTGCCAGCAGTCCGTTAGGGGACGACCCGTACGAGCAGTACTTC.

This clonotype was seen only a few times. The chain uses TRBV3-1 and TRBJ2-3; D gene ambiguous. Germline V gene lookup returns CDR1 LGHDT and CDR2 YNNKEL (reference sequence). V was shortened by 8 bases and J by 9 bases, with 3 bases between the two germline ends. CDR3 length equals 8 residues. For the CDR3, the DNA is TGTGCCAGCTCAACGCAGTATTTT. Encoded protein: CASSTQYF.

V gene TRBV20-1 combines with J gene TRBJ2-3; the D is unclear. There are 11 residues in the CDR3. V shed 4 bases and J shed 10 bases, with 12 bases lying between them. CDR1 and CDR2 from the germline V gene are DFQATT and SNEGSKA (reference sequence). In DNA, the CDR3 is TGCAGTGCTATAAGTGGGGTTTCGCAGTATTTT. The encoded protein is CSAISGVSQYF.

This clonotype was found a few times. Here the CDR3 reads CASYETGGTEAFF. As DNA, the CDR3 is TGTGCCAGTTACGAGACGGGGGGCACTGAAGCTTTCTTT. The chain couples TRBV19 to TRBJ1-1; D may be TRBD1 (5 bases). The CDR3 totals 13 residues. Germline loops: CDR1 LNHDA, CDR2 SQIVND (reference sequence). Deletions cut 8 bases from V and 4 bases from J, with 14 bases between.

This chain joins TRBV11-1 and TRBJ2-3, with 12 nucleotides matching TRBD2. V lost 5 bases and J lost 6; bases outside the gene matches: 21. This CDR3 spans 20 amino acids. Looked up from germline, CDR1 is SGHAT and CDR2 is FQDESV (reference sequence). The DNA for the CDR3 is TGTGCCAGCAGCGACCCAATGGGCCTAGCGGGAGGGCCGAGGAGGGATACGCAGTATTTT. Its translation: CASSDPMGLAGGPRRDTQYF.

The chain carries TRBV7-9 and TRBJ2-5; 7 bases match TRBD1. Trimming removed 6 bases from V and 4 bases from J; junction bases left unmatched: 5. The CDR3 is made up of 13 amino acids. Germline loops: CDR1 SEHNR, CDR2 FQNEAQ (reference sequence). The CDR3 protein is CASRLTGVETQYF. The CDR3 coding sequence is TGTGCCAGCAGATTAACAGGGGTAGAGACCCAGTACTTC.

The chain is built from TRBV10-3 and TRBJ2-7, with TRBD2 matching 9 bases. Germline V gene data show CDR1 as ENHRY and CDR2 as SYGVKD. CDR3 length: 14 amino acids. J lost 4 bases, V lost 10 bases, and 11 bases had no gene match. The CDR3 DNA reads TGTGCCACTCGATTAGCGGGAGAGGGGTACGAGCAGTACTTC. Its translation: CATRLAGEGYEQYF.

This clonotype occurred a few times. The J gene is TRBJ1-6, the V gene TRBV3-1, with D possibly TRBD1 on 5 matching bases. The length of the CDR3 is 17 residues. Between the trimmed V and J ends, which lost 4 bases and 0 bases, there was a span of 13 bases. CDR1 LGHDT and CDR2 YNNKEL come from the germline V gene (reference sequence). Written as DNA, the CDR3 is TGTGCCAGCAGCCTACTCGGGGGGAGCTCCTATAATTCACCCCTCCACTTT. Protein product: CASSLLGGSSYNSPLHF.